One and the same sample provided the 20 T cell receptor beta chains below, sequenced in a study of blood T cells in healthy people across ages. The second PCR ran about 6 to 12 cycles with a sample-barcoded 5' primer and J-beta primers. TCRdb independently ran MiXCR on the 5' RACE reads; one entry per CDR3 protein. The sample has fewer than 750,000 distinct CDR3 sequences, roughly 48% seen once; the top ten hold around 23%. Input material: blood. These receptors all come from an elderly man in good health.

This clonotype was observed many times. V and J are TRBV6-6 and TRBJ2-1, with 14 bases fitting TRBD2. The CDR3 is made up of 16 amino acids. V gave up 5 bases and J gave up 7 bases; unmatched junction bases: 7. Germline CDR1 MNHNY, CDR2 SVGAGI (reference sequence). For the CDR3, the DNA is TGTGCCAGCAGTCCACCGGGACTAGCGGGAGATAATGAGCAGTTCTTC. Translation: CASSPPGLAGDNEQFF.

The rearrangement joins TRBV5-6 to TRBJ2-2; D may be TRBD1 (5 bases). This CDR3 spans 16 amino acids. Germline loops: CDR1 SGHDT, CDR2 YYEEEE. The ends were cut back, 0 bases at V and 6 bases at J, with 15 bases in the middle. CDR3 nucleotide sequence: TGTGCCAGCAGCTTGGTTTGGGCAGGGCTGTCCGGGGAGCTGTTTTTT. It specifies CASSLVWAGLSGELFF.

The V gene is TRBV6-2 or TRBV6-3, the J gene TRBJ1-5; 10 bases map to TRBD1. Germline V CDR1 and CDR2: MNHEY, SVGEGT. This CDR3 region has 15 residues. The junction had 7 bases not matched to a gene; V was cut back by 9 bases and J by 2 bases. The CDR3 DNA reads as TGTGCCAGTATGCGGACAGGGGGGCGCAATCAGCCCCAGCATTTT. It specifies CASMRTGGRNQPQHF.

The J gene is TRBJ2-1, the V gene TRBV5-1; D remains unclear. The CDR3 loop spans 15 amino acids. CDR1 is SGHRS and CDR2 is YFSETQ in the germline V gene. Trimming shortened V by 0 bases and J by 3 bases, and 10 bases separated the two germline ends. The CDR3 sequence is CASSLGVVDYNEQFF. As DNA, the CDR3 is TGCGCCAGCAGCTTGGGTGTAGTGGACTACAATGAGCAGTTCTTC.

This clonotype was seen a handful of times. The chain is built from TRBV6-2 or TRBV6-3 and TRBJ1-4; tentative D call: TRBD1 (5 bases). The CDR3 spans 15 residues. Trimming removed 2 bases at V and 7 bases at J, with 14 bases between. Germline V gene sequence: CDR1 MNHEY, CDR2 SVGEGT. The CDR3 nucleotides are TGTGCCAGCAGTTACGGTCGCAGGGTCGGTGAAAAACTGTTTTTT. As protein: CASSYGRRVGEKLFF.

The chain couples TRBV29-1 to TRBJ2-7; the match to TRBD1 covers 12 bases. The CDR3 has 15 residues. Looked up from germline, CDR1 is SQVTM and CDR2 is ANQGSEA. Unmatched junction bases numbered 12, after V lost 6 bases and J lost 6 bases. The CDR3: CSVVPGQGALGEQYF. The DNA of the CDR3 is TGCAGCGTCGTCCCGGGACAGGGGGCCCTGGGCGAGCAGTACTTC.

V is TRBV12-3 or TRBV12-4 and J is TRBJ1-5; the D gene is possibly TRBD1 (5 bases). This CDR3 has 15 amino acids. The germline V and J ends were trimmed by 6 bases and 13 bases, with 25 bases remaining between them. CDR3 protein: CASSLGGGIGRSQHF. CDR3 DNA sequence: TGTGCCAGCAGCCTCGGGGGTGGTATTGGTCGTTCACAGCATTTT.

The rearrangement uses TRBV7-2 and TRBJ1-5; D is unresolved. Germline assignment: CDR1 SGHTA and CDR2 FQGNSA. The CDR3 is 16 residues long. V gave up 1 base and J gave up 1 base, with 11 bases separating them. CDR3 in amino acids: CASSLVSGASNQPQHF. In DNA, the CDR3 is TGTGCCAGCAGCTTAGTTTCGGGAGCGAGCAATCAGCCCCAGCATTTT.

This clonotype has a handful of counts. J is TRBJ2-4 and V is TRBV6-6, with 12 bases lining up with TRBD2. Germline CDR1 and CDR2: MNHNY and SVGAGI (reference sequence). The CDR3 has 15 amino acids. Trimming cost V 1 base and J 13 bases; bases outside gene matches: 8. The CDR3 coding sequence is TGTGCCAGCAGTTACTTCACTAGCGGGAGGAATGAGCAGTACTTC. Encoded protein: CASSYFTSGRNEQYF.

This clonotype was counted a single time. The chain carries TRBV6-2 or TRBV6-3 and TRBJ2-7, with 14 bases fitting TRBD2. The CDR3 is 15 residues long. Trimming took 5 bases from V and 5 from J; bases not matched to a gene: 5. Germline loops: CDR1 MNHEY, CDR2 SVGEGT. CDR3 residues: CASSRTSGRPNEQYF. CDR3 DNA: TGTGCCAGCAGTCGGACTAGCGGGAGGCCCAACGAGCAGTACTTC.

V usage is TRBV7-3 and J usage is TRBJ1-1, with D maybe TRBD1 (6 bases). V lost 1 base and J lost 7, with 19 bases in between. CDR3 size: 16 residues. Germline assignment: CDR1 SGHTA and CDR2 FQGTGA. The CDR3 is CASSLMGGALENEAFF. The DNA for the CDR3 is TGTGCCAGCAGCTTAATGGGGGGCGCCTTAGAAAATGAAGCTTTCTTT. Combining the CDR3 with reference TRBV7-3 and TRBJ1-1 gives the whole variable domain GAGVSQTPSNKVTEKGKYVELRCDPISGHTALYWYRQSLGQGPEFLIYFQGTGAADDSGLPNDRFFAVRPEGSVSTLKIQRTERGDSAVYLCASSLMGGALENEAFFGQGTRLTVV.

The genes are TRBV9 and TRBJ2-1; 14 bases fit TRBD2. Per the germline V gene, CDR1 is SGDLS and CDR2 is YYNGEE. The CDR3 totals 20 residues. V was pared by 5 bases and J by 0 bases, with 13 bases of the junction left unmatched. The CDR3: CASRPTPGLAGDPSYNEQFF. Written as DNA, the CDR3 is TGTGCCAGCAGGCCTACCCCGGGACTAGCGGGAGACCCCTCCTACAATGAGCAGTTCTTC.

This chain links TRBV2 with TRBJ2-4; D is unresolved. The tail of the sequence fits TRBJ2-7 better, so the J call may be wrong. The CDR3 has 11 amino acids. Germline assignment: CDR1 SNHLY and CDR2 FYNNEI. The chain's CDR3 is CASSVLTEQYF. CDR3 bases: TGTGCCAGCAGTGTCCTCACCGAGCAGTACTTC.

CDR3 DNA: TGTGCCAGCAGCATCACAGGGGGCCTGCTCACCGGGGAGCTGTTTTTT. Amino acid sequence: CASSITGGLLTGELFF. This chain connects TRBV9 to TRBJ2-2; 9 positions match TRBD1. J gave up 4 bases and V 4 bases, and 8 bases lay outside the gene matches. Per germline, CDR1 SGDLS and CDR2 YYNGEE. The CDR3 runs 16 residues.

The chain couples TRBV29-1 to TRBJ2-3; no firm D call. CDR3 length equals 13 residues. CDR1 and CDR2 from the germline V gene are SQVTM and ANQGSEA. Trimming took off 7 bases at V and 2 bases at J, with 13 bases between the two ends. The CDR3 loop is CSARQDLTDTQYF. CDR3 bases: TGCAGCGCTCGGCAGGACCTCACAGATACGCAGTATTTT.

The chain joins TRBV20-1 to TRBJ1-1; D uncertain. The CDR3 loop spans 14 amino acids. Germline CDR1 reads DFQATT; CDR2 reads SNEGSKA (reference sequence). The germline V and J ends were trimmed by 5 bases and 0 bases, with 13 bases remaining between them. The CDR3 loop reads CSAPAGSMNTEAFF. The CDR3 coding sequence is TGCAGTGCTCCCGCCGGATCCATGAACACTGAAGCTTTCTTT.

This chain connects TRBV29-1 to TRBJ1-1, with 11 bases aligning to TRBD1. Unmatched junction bases numbered 6, after V lost 4 bases and J lost 5 bases. The CDR3 spans 14 residues. Germline V gives CDR1 SQVTM, CDR2 ANQGSEA. DNA for the CDR3: TGCAGCGTTGCGTTTCGGGACAGGGGGACTGAAGCTTTCTTT. Translated: CSVAFRDRGTEAFF.

The V and J genes are TRBV4-2 and TRBJ2-7; D might be TRBD2 (5 bases). Per germline, CDR1 LGHNA and CDR2 YNFKEQ. The CDR3 extends over 15 amino acids. Trimming removed 0 bases from V and 0 bases from J, with 9 bases in between. CDR3 protein: CASSQDTRVSYEQYF. The CDR3 DNA reads as TGTGCCAGCAGCCAAGATACGAGGGTCTCCTACGAGCAGTACTTC.

In DNA, the CDR3 is TGTGCCAGCAGCGACCGACAGGGTTCAGATACGCAGTATTTT. Protein product: CASSDRQGSDTQYF. This rearrangement joins TRBV7-2 to TRBJ2-3, with TRBD1 matching over 7 bases. Trimming cost V 5 bases and J 4 bases; bases outside gene matches: 6. Per germline, CDR1 SGHTA and CDR2 FQGNSA. The CDR3 has 14 amino acids.

The chain is built from TRBV4-2 and TRBJ1-5; D uncertain. The CDR3 totals 15 residues. In germline, CDR1 is LGHNA, CDR2 YNFKEQ. V lost 1 base and J 1 base, leaving 8 bases between the germline ends. As DNA, the CDR3 is TGTGCCAGCAGCCAAGGTATTTCGAGCAATCAGCCCCAGCATTTT. This translates into CASSQGISSNQPQHF.